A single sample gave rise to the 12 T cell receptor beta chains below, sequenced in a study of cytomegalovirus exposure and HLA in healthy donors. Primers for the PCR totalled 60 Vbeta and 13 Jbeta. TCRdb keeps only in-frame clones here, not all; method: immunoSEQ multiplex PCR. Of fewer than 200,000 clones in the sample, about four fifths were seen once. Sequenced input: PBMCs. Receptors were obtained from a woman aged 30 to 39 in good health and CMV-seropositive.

This chain's CDR3 is CASRRRAGWDTEAFF. CDR3 bases: TGTGCCAGCAGGAGAAGGGCAGGGTGGGACACTGAAGCTTTCTTT. The chain couples TRBV5-8 to TRBJ1-1; weak D call: TRBD1 (5 bases). The CDR3 totals 15 residues. The germline CDR1 and CDR2 sequences are SGHTS and YDEGEE. V lost 5 bases and J lost 3, with 17 bases in between.

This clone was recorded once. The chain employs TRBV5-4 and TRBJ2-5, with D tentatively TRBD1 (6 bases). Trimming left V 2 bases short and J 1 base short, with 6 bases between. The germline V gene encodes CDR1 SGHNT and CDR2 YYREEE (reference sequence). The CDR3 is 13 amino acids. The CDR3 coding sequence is TGTGCCAGCAGCTTACAGGGCCAAGAGACCCAGTACTTC. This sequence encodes CASSLQGQETQYF. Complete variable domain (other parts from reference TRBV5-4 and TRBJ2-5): ETGVTQSPTHLIKTRGQQVTLRCSSQSGHNTVSWYQQALGQGPQFIFQYYREEENGRGNFPPRFSGLQFPNYSSELNVNALELDDSALYLCASSLQGQETQYFGPGTRLLVL.

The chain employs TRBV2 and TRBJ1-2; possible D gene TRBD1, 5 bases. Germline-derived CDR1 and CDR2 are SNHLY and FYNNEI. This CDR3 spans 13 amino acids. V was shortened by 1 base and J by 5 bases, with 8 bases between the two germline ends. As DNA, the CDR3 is TGTGCCAGCAGTGAAGGGAGGGGTTATGGCTACACCTTC. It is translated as CASSEGRGYGYTF.

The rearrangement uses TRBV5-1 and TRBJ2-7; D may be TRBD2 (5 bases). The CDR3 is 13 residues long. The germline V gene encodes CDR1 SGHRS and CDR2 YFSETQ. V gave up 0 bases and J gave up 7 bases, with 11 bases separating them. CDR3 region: CASSLAWSGEQYF. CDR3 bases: TGCGCCAGCAGCTTGGCCTGGTCGGGAGAGCAGTACTTC.

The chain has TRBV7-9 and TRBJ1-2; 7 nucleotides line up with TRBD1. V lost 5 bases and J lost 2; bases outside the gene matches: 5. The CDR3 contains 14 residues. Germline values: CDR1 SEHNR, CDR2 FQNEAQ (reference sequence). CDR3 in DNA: TGTGCCAGCAGCCCCGGACAGGCCAACTATGGCTACACCTTC. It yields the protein CASSPGQANYGYTF.

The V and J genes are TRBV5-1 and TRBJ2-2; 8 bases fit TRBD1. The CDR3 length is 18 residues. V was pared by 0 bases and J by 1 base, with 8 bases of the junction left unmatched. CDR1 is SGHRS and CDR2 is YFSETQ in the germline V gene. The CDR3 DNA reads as TGCGCCAGCAGCTTGGAAGGACAGGGCTGGGGGAACACCGGGGAGCTGTTTTTT. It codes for CASSLEGQGWGNTGELFF.

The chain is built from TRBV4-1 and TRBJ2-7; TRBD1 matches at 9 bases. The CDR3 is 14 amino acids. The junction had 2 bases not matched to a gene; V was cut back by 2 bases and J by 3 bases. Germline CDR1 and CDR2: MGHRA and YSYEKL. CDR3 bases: TGCGCCAGCAGCCAACCGGGACAGGGCTACGAGCAGTACTTC. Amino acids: CASSQPGQGYEQYF.

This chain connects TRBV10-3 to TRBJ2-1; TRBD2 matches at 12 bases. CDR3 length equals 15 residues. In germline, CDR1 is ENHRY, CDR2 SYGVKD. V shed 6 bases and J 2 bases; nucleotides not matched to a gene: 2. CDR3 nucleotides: TGTGCCATCAGCCTAGCGGGGGGGCCCTACAATGAGCAGTTCTTC. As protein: CAISLAGGPYNEQFF.

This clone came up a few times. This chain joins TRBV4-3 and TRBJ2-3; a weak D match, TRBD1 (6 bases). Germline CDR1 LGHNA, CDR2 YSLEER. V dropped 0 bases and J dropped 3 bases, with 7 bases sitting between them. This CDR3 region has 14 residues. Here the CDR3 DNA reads TGCGCCAGCAGCCAAGAAGGGACAACAGATACGCAGTATTTT. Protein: CASSQEGTTDTQYF.

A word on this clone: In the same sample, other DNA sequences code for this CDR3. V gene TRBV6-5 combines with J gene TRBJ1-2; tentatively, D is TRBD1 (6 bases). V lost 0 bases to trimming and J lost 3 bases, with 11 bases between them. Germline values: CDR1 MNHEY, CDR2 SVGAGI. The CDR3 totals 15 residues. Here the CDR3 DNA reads TGTGCCAGCAGTTACTCAGGGACAAAGTACTATGGCTACACCTTC. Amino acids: CASSYSGTKYYGYTF.

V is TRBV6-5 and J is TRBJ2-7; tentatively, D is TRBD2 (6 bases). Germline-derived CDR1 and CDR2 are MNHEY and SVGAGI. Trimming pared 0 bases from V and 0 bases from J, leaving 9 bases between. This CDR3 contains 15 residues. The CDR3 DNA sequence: TGTGCCAGCAGTTACTCCGGGGGAACCTCCTACGAGCAGTACTTC. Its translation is CASSYSGGTSYEQYF.

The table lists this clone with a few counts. The DNA for the CDR3 is TGTGCCAGCAGCTTGCCTAGCGGGGGAGAGGGAGAGACCCAGTACTTC. It is translated as CASSLPSGGEGETQYF. This chain uses TRBV5-4 with TRBJ2-5; 10 nucleotides match TRBD2. Germline V gene sequence: CDR1 SGHNT, CDR2 YYREEE (reference sequence). The CDR3 is made up of 16 amino acids. V shed 1 base, J shed 4 bases, and the junction held 7 bases outside the gene matches.